The T cell receptor (beta chain) described here comes from a study of regulatory T cells in long-lasting Graves disease. Study in general: The term persistent Graves' disease signified upward of 5 years on antithyroid drugs with positive TSH receptor antibodies.

Described time point: persistent/refractory GD, antithyroid drugs over 5 years with positive TRAb. Following extraction of RNA from PBMCs, that RNA was used to make the TCR library. CDR3-region Arm-PCR and iRepertoire HTBI primers produced the TCR beta libraries. TCRdb re-analysed the multiplex PCR reads in MiXCR, keeping a single row per CDR3 protein. The sample includes approximately 400,000 distinct CDR3 sequences, 23% of them seen just once. Trimming shortened V by 8 bases and J by 3 bases, and 22 bases separated the two germline ends. The CDR3 runs to 16 residues. Germline CDR1 is MDHEN and CDR2 is SYDVKM.

The chain has TRBV28 and TRBJ2-5; D is possibly TRBD2 (7 bases). Sequencing was performed on peripheral blood mononuclear cells (PBMCs), taken when the disease was refractory, from a patient treated with antithyroid drugs. This TCR was recovered from a female donor with Graves disease. CDR3 bases: TGTGCCAGCCTAGGGGGGGTAGCACCCGAAGAAGAGACCCAGTACTTC. As protein: CASLGGVAPEEETQYF. Based on the CDR3 plus reference TRBV28 and TRBJ2-5, the full variable domain is DVKVTQSSRYLVKRTGEKVFLECVQDMDHENMFWYRQDPGLGLRLIYFSYDVKMKEKGDIPEGYSVSREKKERFSLILESASTNQTSMYLCASLGGVAPEEETQYFGPGTRLLVL.